The source of this TCR beta chain is a study of PD-L1 blockade in urothelial cancer. At the level of the study: Blood analyses occurred 3 weeks (second dose) and 6 weeks post treatment start. Peripheral blood specimens exhibited a median yield of approximately 150,000 T cells.

Produced via immunoSEQ multiplex PCR; TCRdb's table is partial and in-frame only. The sample carries 100,000 to 150,000 clones, 86% recorded once. V lost 3 bases to trimming and J lost 6 bases; unmatched junction nucleotides: 5. CDR3 length: 14 amino acids. Germline V gives CDR1 SGHRS, CDR2 YFSETQ. Time point denoted: peripheral blood 6 weeks after treatment start. All patients carried locally advanced or metastatic urothelial carcinoma. This chain joins TRBV5-1 and TRBJ2-1; 8 bases are a match to TRBD1. The receptor's source is a man in his fifties or sixties with urothelial cancer. Sequencing used PBMCs, obtained around atezolizumab (anti-PD-L1) treatment. DNA of the CDR3: TGCGCCAGCAGCTCTCCACAGGGGGGCAATGAGCAGTTCTTC. It is translated as CASSSPQGGNEQFF.